These 9 T cell receptor beta chains came from one sample sequenced in a study of cytomegalovirus exposure and HLA in healthy donors. The study ran its PCR with 60 Vbeta and 13 Jbeta primers. Produced via immunoSEQ multiplex PCR; TCRdb's table is partial and in-frame only. The sample carries roughly 180,000 clones, 70% to 80% recorded once. Sequencing input: PBMCs. The source is a man younger than 35 in good health and CMV-seronegative.

The rearrangement links TRBV7-9 to TRBJ2-7; D is ambiguous. V was pared by 1 base and J by 5 bases, with 9 bases between. This CDR3 has 13 residues. The germline CDR1 and CDR2 sequences are SEHNR and FQNEAQ (reference sequence). DNA of the CDR3: TGTGCCAGCAGCTTAGTAGTGGTTGACGAGCAGTACTTC. It translates to CASSLVVVDEQYF.

The chain links TRBV9 to TRBJ2-7; D is perhaps TRBD1 (6 bases). The CDR3 sequence is 16 residues long. Trimming shortened V by 4 bases and J by 1 base, and 18 bases separated the two germline ends. CDR1 and CDR2 (germline): SGDLS, YYNGEE. This CDR3 reads CASSPGGWGQSYEQYF. In DNA, the CDR3 is TGTGCCAGCAGCCCCGGAGGATGGGGACAATCCTACGAGCAGTACTTC.

V is TRBV7-8 and J is TRBJ2-7; 8 nucleotides agree with TRBD2. The germline V gene encodes CDR1 SGHVS and CDR2 FQNEAQ. After removal of 4 bases from V and 2 bases from J, the junction contained 7 bases not matched to a gene. This CDR3 is built from 15 residues. CDR3 sequence: CASSSLAEAAYEQYF. For the CDR3, the DNA is TGTGCCAGCAGCTCACTAGCGGAGGCTGCCTACGAGCAGTACTTC.

This clone was detected only once. The chain is built from TRBV9 and TRBJ2-1, with a possible D match to TRBD2 (7 bases). The germline V and J ends were trimmed by 3 bases and 8 bases, with 21 bases remaining between them. The germline V gene encodes CDR1 SGDLS and CDR2 YYNGEE. CDR3 length equals 16 residues. The CDR3 loop reads CASSAWEGGRLDEQFF. CDR3 DNA sequence: TGTGCCAGCAGCGCGTGGGAGGGGGGGCGCCTCGATGAGCAGTTCTTC. The full variable domain, its missing parts supplied by reference TRBV9 and TRBJ2-1, is DSGVTQTPKHLITATGQRVTLRCSPRSGDLSVYWYQQSLDQGLQFLIQYYNGEERAKGNILERFSAQQFPDLHSELNLSSLELGDSALYFCASSAWEGGRLDEQFFGPGTRLTVL.

The chain has TRBV5-1 and TRBJ2-7, with 10 bases that match TRBD1. Germline V gives CDR1 SGHRS, CDR2 YFSETQ. This CDR3 is built from 14 residues. V was pared by 4 bases and J by 5 bases, with 6 bases of the junction left unmatched. For the CDR3, the DNA is TGCGCCAGCAGCCTTTGGACAGGGGGTGACGAGCAGTACTTC. It translates to CASSLWTGGDEQYF.

The genes are TRBV30 and TRBJ1-4, with 8 bases matching TRBD1. Germline trimming cut 2 bases from V and 8 bases from J; bases unmatched to any gene: 10. Germline assignment: CDR1 GTSNPN and CDR2 SVGIG (reference sequence). The CDR3 totals 15 residues. The CDR3 coding sequence is TGTGCCTGGAGTACTACCCAGGGGGCGCCCGAAAAACTGTTTTTT. This encodes CAWSTTQGAPEKLFF.

Comment on this clone: One end of the junction does not line up with germline, which may come from a read error. The chain has TRBV20-1 and TRBJ2-7; 8 bases fit TRBD1. In germline, CDR1 is DFQATT, CDR2 SNEGSKA (reference sequence). This CDR3 spans 11 amino acids. CDR3 DNA sequence: TGCAGTGCTATATTGGACAGGGTCACCTTGTTC. Translation gives CSAILDRVTLF.

The CDR3 region is CSARQTPYEQYF. CDR3 DNA sequence: TGCAGCGCCAGACAGACTCCCTACGAGCAGTACTTC. The V and J genes are TRBV29-1 and TRBJ2-7; the D gene is possibly TRBD1 (5 bases). The CDR3 consists of 12 residues. The ends were cut back, 7 bases at V and 2 bases at J, with 12 bases in the middle. Per the germline V gene, CDR1 is SQVTM and CDR2 is ANQGSEA.

This sequence joins TRBV4-2 and TRBJ1-3; TRBD1 agrees at 7 bases. With V trimmed by 3 bases and J by 4 bases, 9 bases remained unmatched. The germline V gene encodes CDR1 LGHNA and CDR2 YNFKEQ. The CDR3 is 16 amino acids. In DNA form, the CDR3 reads TGTGCCAGCAGCCACGAGACAGGGAGTGGAGGAAACACCATATATTTT. Its protein product is CASSHETGSGGNTIYF.